This T cell receptor beta chain was profiled in a study of cytomegalovirus exposure and HLA in healthy donors. PCR employed 60 Vbeta and 13 Jbeta primers. Authors' processing steps: Later, tens of millions of unique TCR beta chains were counted in an analysis, and some 11 million of them were shared. TCRdb's copy holds only in-frame clones and misses some; the assay was immunoSEQ multiplex PCR. V, J and clone size reflect that table, while D and trimming were determined from the DNA. The sample includes about 120,000 clones. Germline V CDR1 and CDR2: MDHEN, SYDVKM. The CDR3 has 16 residues. J gave up 5 bases and V 6 bases, and 15 bases lay outside the gene matches. The study, taken as a whole, reports: For most subjects, TCR beta sequences were reported to predict HLA-A and HLA-B alleles with accuracy. Several of the most significant clusters appeared linked to common viral pathogens, based on a later analysis.

Donors had nominal health at sampling but likely had unrecorded immune exposures. Concerning this clone itself: Its antigen is not identified.

The sequence came from a man younger than 35 in good health and CMV-seronegative. The sample was PBMCs. The chain joins TRBV28 to TRBJ2-7; 8 nucleotides match TRBD2. In nucleotides, the CDR3 is TGTGCCAGCAGCCTAAGCTTAGCGGGACGCGGGCACGAGCAGTACTTC. Residues: CASSLSLAGRGHEQYF.